These 8 T cell receptor beta chains were sequenced from one sample in a study of early T cells in non-severe SARS-CoV-2 infection. One entry per CDR3 protein results from TCRdb running MiXCR on the 5' RACE reads. The sample has some 60,000 distinct CDR3 sequences; approximately 9.3% are singletons. Sequenced material: whole blood. The receptors come from an adult who was a healthcare worker with PCR-confirmed SARS-CoV-2 infection or an uninfected control (not recorded which).

This clonotype was recorded many times. The chain joins TRBV29-1 to TRBJ2-3; D gene ambiguous. CDR1 SQVTM and CDR2 ANQGSEA come from the germline V gene. The V gene lost 8 bases and the J gene lost 1 base, with 10 bases spanning the gap. CDR3 length: 12 residues. The DNA for the CDR3 is TGCAGCTTAAAGATGGGCACAGATACGCAGTATTTT. Residues: CSLKMGTDTQYF.

In this sample, this clonotype turned up many times. The chain recombines TRBV20-1 with TRBJ2-1; 8 bases align to TRBD1. Germline V gene sequence: CDR1 DFQATT, CDR2 SNEGSKA (reference sequence). The trim removed 6 bases at V and 10 bases at J, leaving 14 bases unmatched. The CDR3 extends over 14 amino acids. CDR3 loop: CSAQIPLGTGEQFF. The CDR3 DNA sequence: TGCAGTGCCCAAATTCCCCTCGGGACAGGCGAGCAGTTCTTC.

This clonotype was detected a few times. The V and J genes are TRBV20-1 and TRBJ1-1; unclear D gene. The V gene lost 1 base and the J gene lost 6 bases, with 15 bases spanning the gap. The CDR3 contains 14 residues. Germline-derived CDR1 and CDR2 are DFQATT and SNEGSKA (reference sequence). The CDR3: CSARAADGFSEAFF. The DNA of the CDR3 is TGCAGTGCTAGAGCCGCGGACGGGTTCTCTGAAGCTTTCTTT.

The chain uses TRBV11-2 and TRBJ1-1; D not resolved. The V gene lost 0 bases and the J gene lost 6 bases, with 8 bases spanning the gap. CDR1 and CDR2 from the germline V gene are SGHAT and FQNNGV. This CDR3 has 13 residues. As DNA, the CDR3 is TGTGCCAGCAGCTTAGATCGAGTGGCTGAAGCTTTCTTT. The encoded protein is CASSLDRVAEAFF.

This clonotype was counted many times. The chain recombines TRBV7-2 with TRBJ2-3; 7 nucleotides align to TRBD2. CDR3 size: 17 residues. CDR1 and CDR2 (germline): SGHTA, FQGNSA. The junction had 11 bases not matched to a gene; V was cut back by 5 bases and J by 0 bases. The CDR3 spells CASSESGVATSTDTQYF. CDR3 sequence (DNA): TGTGCCAGCAGCGAGAGCGGGGTGGCAACTAGCACAGATACGCAGTATTTT.

This clonotype was detected many times. The V call is TRBV5-4, the J call TRBJ1-4, with 7 bases matching TRBD1. In germline, CDR1 is SGHNT, CDR2 YYREEE (reference sequence). Trimming removed 1 base from V and 3 bases from J; junction bases left unmatched: 0. This CDR3 has 14 residues. In nucleotides, the CDR3 is TGTGCCAGCAGCTTGACAGGGGCTAATGAAAAACTGTTTTTT. Amino acids: CASSLTGANEKLFF.

This clonotype was found a few times. The chain carries TRBV12-3 or TRBV12-4 and TRBJ2-2, with 12 nucleotides matching TRBD2. The CDR3 length is 17 residues. The junction had 7 bases not matched to a gene; V was cut back by 6 bases and J by 2 bases. CDR3 coding DNA: TGTGCCAGCAGCAGTGGACTAGCGGGATCTAACACCGGGGAGCTGTTTTTT. Its translation: CASSSGLAGSNTGELFF.

This clonotype was counted ten times or more. This chain connects TRBV20-1 to TRBJ2-3; 8 positions match TRBD1. Unmatched junction bases numbered 10, after V lost 6 bases and J lost 2 bases. From germline, CDR1 is DFQATT and CDR2 SNEGSKA (reference sequence). The CDR3 runs to 15 residues. The CDR3 sequence is CSAPLQGGFTDTQYF. The DNA of the CDR3 is TGCAGTGCGCCTCTACAGGGGGGTTTCACAGATACGCAGTATTTT.